This T cell receptor (beta chain) was documented in a study of siplizumab effects on memory and regulatory T cells. Study-level findings and limits: Naive T cells looked more diverse than memory cells, and they looked like major contributors to the alloresponse. Fewer alloreactive sequences mapped to unstimulated CD4+ memory cells under siplizumab. Unstimulated subsets were the mapping target of only a minor fraction of alloreactive clones. Under siplizumab, an average around 69% of mappable alloreactive CD4+ clones were Treg-derived, compared with 25% to 30% in controls.

Concerning this clone itself: Its antigen is unknown.

Profiled with immunoSEQ multiplex PCR; TCRdb holds only in-frame clones, not every one. Among approximately 100,000 clones listed, around 94% were seen once. This clonotype was sampled from a human donor in good health. The sample consisted of Tregs sorted from blood.

CDR3 coding DNA: TGTGCCAGCTCACCCGTAATAATCTCTGGGGCCAACGTCCTGACTTTC. It codes for CASSPVIISGANVLTF. This chain links TRBV18 with TRBJ2-6; no reliable D call. Germline loops: CDR1 KGHSH, CDR2 LQKENI. The CDR3 contains 16 residues. The germline V and J ends were trimmed by 3 bases and 0 bases, with 9 bases remaining between them. The full variable domain, its missing parts supplied by reference TRBV18 and TRBJ2-6, is NAGVMQNPRHLVRRRGQEARLRCSPMKGHSHVYWYRQLPEEGLKFMVYLQKENIIDESGMPKERFSAEFPKEGPSILRIQQVVRGDSAAYFCASSPVIISGANVLTFGAGSRLTVL.